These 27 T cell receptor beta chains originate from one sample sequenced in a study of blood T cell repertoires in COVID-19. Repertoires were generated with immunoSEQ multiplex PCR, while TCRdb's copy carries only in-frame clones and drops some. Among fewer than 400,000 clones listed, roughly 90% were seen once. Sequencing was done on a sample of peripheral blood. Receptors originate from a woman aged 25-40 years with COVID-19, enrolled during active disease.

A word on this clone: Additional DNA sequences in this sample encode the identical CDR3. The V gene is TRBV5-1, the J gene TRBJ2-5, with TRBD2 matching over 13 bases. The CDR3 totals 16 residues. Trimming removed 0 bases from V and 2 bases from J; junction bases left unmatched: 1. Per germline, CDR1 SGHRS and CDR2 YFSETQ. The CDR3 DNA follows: TGCGCCAGCAGCTTGGCACTAGCGGGAGGGCAAGAGACCCAGTACTTC. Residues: CASSLALAGGQETQYF.

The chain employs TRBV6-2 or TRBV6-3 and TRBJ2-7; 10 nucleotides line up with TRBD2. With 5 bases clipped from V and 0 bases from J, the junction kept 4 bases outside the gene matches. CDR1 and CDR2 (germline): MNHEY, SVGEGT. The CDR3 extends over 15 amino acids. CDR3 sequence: CASSTIAGGSYEQYF. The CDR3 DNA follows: TGTGCCAGCAGTACGATAGCGGGAGGCTCCTACGAGCAGTACTTC.

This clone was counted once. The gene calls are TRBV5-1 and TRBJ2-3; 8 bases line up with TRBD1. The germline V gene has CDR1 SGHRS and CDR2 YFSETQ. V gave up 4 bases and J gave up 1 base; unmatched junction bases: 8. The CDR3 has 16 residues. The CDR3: CASSPSSGQGTDTQYF. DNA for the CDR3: TGCGCCAGCAGCCCATCCTCGGGACAGGGCACAGATACGCAGTATTTT.

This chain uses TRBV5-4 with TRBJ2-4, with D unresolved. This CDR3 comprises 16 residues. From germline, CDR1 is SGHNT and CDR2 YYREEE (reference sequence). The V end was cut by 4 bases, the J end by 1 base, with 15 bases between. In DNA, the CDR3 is TGTGCCAGCAGCACATGGTCCGCGGAGGCCAAAAACATTCAGTACTTC. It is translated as CASSTWSAEAKNIQYF.

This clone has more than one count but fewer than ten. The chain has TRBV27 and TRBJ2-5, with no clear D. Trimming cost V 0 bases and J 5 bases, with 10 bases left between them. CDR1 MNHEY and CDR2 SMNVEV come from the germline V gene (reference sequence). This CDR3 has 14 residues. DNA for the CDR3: TGTGCCAGCAGTTTATCGTCCCCCATGGAGACCCAGTACTTC. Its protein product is CASSLSSPMETQYF.

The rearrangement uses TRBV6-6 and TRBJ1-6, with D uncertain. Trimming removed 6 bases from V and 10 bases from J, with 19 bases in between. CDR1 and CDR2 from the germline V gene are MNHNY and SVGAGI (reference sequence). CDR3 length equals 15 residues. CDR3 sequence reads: CASSDQDGSVSPLHF. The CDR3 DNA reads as TGTGCCAGCAGCGACCAAGACGGGTCGGTCTCACCCCTCCACTTT.

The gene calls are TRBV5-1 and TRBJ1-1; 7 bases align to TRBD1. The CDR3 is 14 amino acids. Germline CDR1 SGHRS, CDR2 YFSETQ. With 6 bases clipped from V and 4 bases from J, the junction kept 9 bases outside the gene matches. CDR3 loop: CASTKGAGGTEAFF. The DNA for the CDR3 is TGCGCCAGCACCAAGGGGGCGGGGGGCACTGAAGCTTTCTTT.

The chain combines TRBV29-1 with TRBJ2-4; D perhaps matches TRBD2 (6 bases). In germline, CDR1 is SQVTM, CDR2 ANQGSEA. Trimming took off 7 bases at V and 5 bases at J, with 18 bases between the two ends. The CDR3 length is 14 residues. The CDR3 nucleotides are TGCAGCGCTGGCGGCCGGGGAGGCCAAAACATTCAGTACTTC. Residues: CSAGGRGGQNIQYF.

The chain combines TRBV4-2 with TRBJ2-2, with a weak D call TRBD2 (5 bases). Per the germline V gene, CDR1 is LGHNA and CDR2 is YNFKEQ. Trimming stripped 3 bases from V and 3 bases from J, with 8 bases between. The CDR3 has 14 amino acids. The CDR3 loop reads CASSQRADTGELFF. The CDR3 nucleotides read TGTGCCAGCAGCCAGCGAGCGGACACCGGGGAGCTGTTTTTT.

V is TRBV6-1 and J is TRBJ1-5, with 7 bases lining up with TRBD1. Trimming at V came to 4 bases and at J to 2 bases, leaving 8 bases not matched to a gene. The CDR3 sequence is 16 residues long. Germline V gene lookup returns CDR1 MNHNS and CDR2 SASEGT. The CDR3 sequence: CASSVFGTVGNQPQHF. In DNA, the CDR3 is TGTGCCAGCAGTGTATTCGGGACAGTGGGCAATCAGCCCCAGCATTTT.

CDR3 amino acids: CASSGGTGGFYEQYF. The CDR3 region has the DNA TGTGCCAGCAGCGGGGGGACAGGGGGCTTCTACGAGCAGTACTTC. This sequence joins TRBV5-4 and TRBJ2-7; 12 bases agree with TRBD1. This CDR3 is 15 amino acids long. In germline, CDR1 is SGHNT, CDR2 YYREEE (reference sequence). Unmatched junction bases numbered 5, after V lost 4 bases and J lost 3 bases.

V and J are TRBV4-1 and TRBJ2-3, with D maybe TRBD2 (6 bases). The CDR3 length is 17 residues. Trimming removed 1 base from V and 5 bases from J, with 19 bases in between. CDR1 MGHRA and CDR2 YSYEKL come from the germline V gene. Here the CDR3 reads CASSQATAGLRGDTQYF. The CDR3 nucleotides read TGCGCCAGCAGCCAAGCTACGGCGGGGTTGCGGGGAGATACGCAGTATTTT.

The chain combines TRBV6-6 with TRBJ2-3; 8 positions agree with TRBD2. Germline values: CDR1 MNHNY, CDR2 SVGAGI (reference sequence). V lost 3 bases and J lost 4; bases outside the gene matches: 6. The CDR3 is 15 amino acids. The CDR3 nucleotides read TGTGCCAGCAGTTATAGCGGGGAAGGGGCAGATACGCAGTATTTT. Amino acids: CASSYSGEGADTQYF.

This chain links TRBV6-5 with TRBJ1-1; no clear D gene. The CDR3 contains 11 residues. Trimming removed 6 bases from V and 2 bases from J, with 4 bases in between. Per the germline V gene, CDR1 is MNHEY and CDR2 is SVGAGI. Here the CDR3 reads CASSHNTEAFF. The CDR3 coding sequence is TGTGCCAGCAGCCATAACACTGAAGCTTTCTTT.

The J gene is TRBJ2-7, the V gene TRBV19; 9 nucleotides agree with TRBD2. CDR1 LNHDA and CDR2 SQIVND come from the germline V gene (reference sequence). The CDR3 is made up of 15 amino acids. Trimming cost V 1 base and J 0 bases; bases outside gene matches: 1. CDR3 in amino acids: CASSIVSGSSYEQYF. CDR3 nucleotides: TGTGCCAGTAGTATAGTTAGCGGGAGCTCCTACGAGCAGTACTTC. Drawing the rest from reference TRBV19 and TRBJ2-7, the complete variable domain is DGGITQSPKYLFRKEGQNVTLSCEQNLNHDAMYWYRQDPGQGLRLIYYSQIVNDFQKGDIAEGYSVSREKKESFPLTVTSAQKNPTAFYLCASSIVSGSSYEQYFGPGTRLTVT.

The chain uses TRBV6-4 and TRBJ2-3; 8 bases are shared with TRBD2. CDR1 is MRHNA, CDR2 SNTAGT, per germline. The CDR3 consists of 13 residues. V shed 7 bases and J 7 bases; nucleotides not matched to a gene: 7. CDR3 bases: TGTGCCAGCAAGAGCGGGAGTTGGAATACGCAGTATTTT. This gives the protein CASKSGSWNTQYF.

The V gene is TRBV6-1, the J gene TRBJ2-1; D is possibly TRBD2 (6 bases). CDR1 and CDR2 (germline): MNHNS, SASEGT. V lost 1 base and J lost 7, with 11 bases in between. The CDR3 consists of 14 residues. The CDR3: CASSEVSGVNEQFF. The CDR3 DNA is TGTGCCAGCAGTGAAGTATCGGGAGTAAATGAGCAGTTCTTC.

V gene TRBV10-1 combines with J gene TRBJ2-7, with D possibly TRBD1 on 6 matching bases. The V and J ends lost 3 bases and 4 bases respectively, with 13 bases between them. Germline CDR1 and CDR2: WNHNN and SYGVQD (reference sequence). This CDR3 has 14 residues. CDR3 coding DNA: TGCGCCAGCAGTGATCAGGGGATGGGTTACGAGCAGTACTTC. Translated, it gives CASSDQGMGYEQYF.

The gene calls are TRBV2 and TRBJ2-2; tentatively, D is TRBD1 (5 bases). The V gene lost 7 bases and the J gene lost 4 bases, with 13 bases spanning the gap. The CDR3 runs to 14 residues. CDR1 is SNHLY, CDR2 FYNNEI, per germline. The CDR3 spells CASIKTESTGELFF. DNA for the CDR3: TGTGCCAGCATCAAGACAGAGAGCACCGGGGAGCTGTTTTTT.

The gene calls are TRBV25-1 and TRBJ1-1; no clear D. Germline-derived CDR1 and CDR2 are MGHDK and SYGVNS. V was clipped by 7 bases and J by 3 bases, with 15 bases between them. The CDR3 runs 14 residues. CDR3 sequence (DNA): TGTGCCAGCACGAAATATGGCGGGCACACTGAAGCTTTCTTT. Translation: CASTKYGGHTEAFF.

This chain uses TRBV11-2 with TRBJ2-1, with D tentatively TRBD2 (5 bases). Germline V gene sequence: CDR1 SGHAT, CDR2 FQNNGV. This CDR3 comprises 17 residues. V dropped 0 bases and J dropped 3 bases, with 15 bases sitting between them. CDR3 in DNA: TGTGCCAGCAGCTTAGAGCCCTGGCTAGCAAACTACAATGAGCAGTTCTTC. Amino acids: CASSLEPWLANYNEQFF.

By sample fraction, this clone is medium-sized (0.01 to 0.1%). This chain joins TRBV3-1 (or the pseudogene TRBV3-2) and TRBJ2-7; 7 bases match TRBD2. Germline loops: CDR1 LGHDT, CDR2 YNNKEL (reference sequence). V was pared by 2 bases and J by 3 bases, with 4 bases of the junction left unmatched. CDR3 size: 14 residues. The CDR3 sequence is CASSQLSGHYEQYF. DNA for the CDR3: TGTGCCAGCAGCCAACTTAGCGGGCACTACGAGCAGTACTTC.

The CDR3 bases are TGTGCCACCACCCCGGGGGACACTGAAGCTTTCTTT. Amino acids: CATTPGDTEAFF. The chain uses TRBV10-3 and TRBJ1-1; a weak D match, TRBD1 (5 bases). V shed 10 bases and J shed 3 bases, with 12 bases lying between them. This CDR3 comprises 12 residues. Germline V gene data show CDR1 as ENHRY and CDR2 as SYGVKD.

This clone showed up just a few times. The DNA of the CDR3 is TGTGCCTGGAGTGGAGAGGGCCATGGCTACACCTTC. Protein product: CAWSGEGHGYTF. The rearrangement joins TRBV30 to TRBJ1-2, with unresolved D. The CDR3 spans 12 residues. Trimming stripped 1 base from V and 6 bases from J, with 9 bases between. Germline V gene sequence: CDR1 GTSNPN, CDR2 SVGIG (reference sequence).

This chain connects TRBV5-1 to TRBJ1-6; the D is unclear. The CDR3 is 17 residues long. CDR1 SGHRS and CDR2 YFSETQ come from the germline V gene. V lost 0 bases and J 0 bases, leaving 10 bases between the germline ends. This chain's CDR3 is CASSLESVSSYNSPLHF. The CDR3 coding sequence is TGCGCCAGCAGCTTGGAGTCCGTCAGCTCCTATAATTCACCCCTCCACTTT.

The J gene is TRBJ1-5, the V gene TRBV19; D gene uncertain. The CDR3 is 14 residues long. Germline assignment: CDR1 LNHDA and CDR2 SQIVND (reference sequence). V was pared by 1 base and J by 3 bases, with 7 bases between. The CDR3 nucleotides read TGTGCCAGTAGTATAGTGGAGTACAATCAGCCCCAGCATTTT. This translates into CASSIVEYNQPQHF. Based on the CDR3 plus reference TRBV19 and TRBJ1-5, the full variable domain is DGGITQSPKYLFRKEGQNVTLSCEQNLNHDAMYWYRQDPGQGLRLIYYSQIVNDFQKGDIAEGYSVSREKKESFPLTVTSAQKNPTAFYLCASSIVEYNQPQHFGDGTRLSIL.

CDR3 bases: TGCAGTGCTAGTCCAGCGTATAAACAAGAGACCCAGTACTTC. This encodes CSASPAYKQETQYF. The V call is TRBV20-1, the J call TRBJ2-5; no clear D gene. Germline CDR1 reads DFQATT; CDR2 reads SNEGSKA (reference sequence). CDR3 length: 14 amino acids. V was clipped by 3 bases and J by 2 bases, with 13 bases between them.